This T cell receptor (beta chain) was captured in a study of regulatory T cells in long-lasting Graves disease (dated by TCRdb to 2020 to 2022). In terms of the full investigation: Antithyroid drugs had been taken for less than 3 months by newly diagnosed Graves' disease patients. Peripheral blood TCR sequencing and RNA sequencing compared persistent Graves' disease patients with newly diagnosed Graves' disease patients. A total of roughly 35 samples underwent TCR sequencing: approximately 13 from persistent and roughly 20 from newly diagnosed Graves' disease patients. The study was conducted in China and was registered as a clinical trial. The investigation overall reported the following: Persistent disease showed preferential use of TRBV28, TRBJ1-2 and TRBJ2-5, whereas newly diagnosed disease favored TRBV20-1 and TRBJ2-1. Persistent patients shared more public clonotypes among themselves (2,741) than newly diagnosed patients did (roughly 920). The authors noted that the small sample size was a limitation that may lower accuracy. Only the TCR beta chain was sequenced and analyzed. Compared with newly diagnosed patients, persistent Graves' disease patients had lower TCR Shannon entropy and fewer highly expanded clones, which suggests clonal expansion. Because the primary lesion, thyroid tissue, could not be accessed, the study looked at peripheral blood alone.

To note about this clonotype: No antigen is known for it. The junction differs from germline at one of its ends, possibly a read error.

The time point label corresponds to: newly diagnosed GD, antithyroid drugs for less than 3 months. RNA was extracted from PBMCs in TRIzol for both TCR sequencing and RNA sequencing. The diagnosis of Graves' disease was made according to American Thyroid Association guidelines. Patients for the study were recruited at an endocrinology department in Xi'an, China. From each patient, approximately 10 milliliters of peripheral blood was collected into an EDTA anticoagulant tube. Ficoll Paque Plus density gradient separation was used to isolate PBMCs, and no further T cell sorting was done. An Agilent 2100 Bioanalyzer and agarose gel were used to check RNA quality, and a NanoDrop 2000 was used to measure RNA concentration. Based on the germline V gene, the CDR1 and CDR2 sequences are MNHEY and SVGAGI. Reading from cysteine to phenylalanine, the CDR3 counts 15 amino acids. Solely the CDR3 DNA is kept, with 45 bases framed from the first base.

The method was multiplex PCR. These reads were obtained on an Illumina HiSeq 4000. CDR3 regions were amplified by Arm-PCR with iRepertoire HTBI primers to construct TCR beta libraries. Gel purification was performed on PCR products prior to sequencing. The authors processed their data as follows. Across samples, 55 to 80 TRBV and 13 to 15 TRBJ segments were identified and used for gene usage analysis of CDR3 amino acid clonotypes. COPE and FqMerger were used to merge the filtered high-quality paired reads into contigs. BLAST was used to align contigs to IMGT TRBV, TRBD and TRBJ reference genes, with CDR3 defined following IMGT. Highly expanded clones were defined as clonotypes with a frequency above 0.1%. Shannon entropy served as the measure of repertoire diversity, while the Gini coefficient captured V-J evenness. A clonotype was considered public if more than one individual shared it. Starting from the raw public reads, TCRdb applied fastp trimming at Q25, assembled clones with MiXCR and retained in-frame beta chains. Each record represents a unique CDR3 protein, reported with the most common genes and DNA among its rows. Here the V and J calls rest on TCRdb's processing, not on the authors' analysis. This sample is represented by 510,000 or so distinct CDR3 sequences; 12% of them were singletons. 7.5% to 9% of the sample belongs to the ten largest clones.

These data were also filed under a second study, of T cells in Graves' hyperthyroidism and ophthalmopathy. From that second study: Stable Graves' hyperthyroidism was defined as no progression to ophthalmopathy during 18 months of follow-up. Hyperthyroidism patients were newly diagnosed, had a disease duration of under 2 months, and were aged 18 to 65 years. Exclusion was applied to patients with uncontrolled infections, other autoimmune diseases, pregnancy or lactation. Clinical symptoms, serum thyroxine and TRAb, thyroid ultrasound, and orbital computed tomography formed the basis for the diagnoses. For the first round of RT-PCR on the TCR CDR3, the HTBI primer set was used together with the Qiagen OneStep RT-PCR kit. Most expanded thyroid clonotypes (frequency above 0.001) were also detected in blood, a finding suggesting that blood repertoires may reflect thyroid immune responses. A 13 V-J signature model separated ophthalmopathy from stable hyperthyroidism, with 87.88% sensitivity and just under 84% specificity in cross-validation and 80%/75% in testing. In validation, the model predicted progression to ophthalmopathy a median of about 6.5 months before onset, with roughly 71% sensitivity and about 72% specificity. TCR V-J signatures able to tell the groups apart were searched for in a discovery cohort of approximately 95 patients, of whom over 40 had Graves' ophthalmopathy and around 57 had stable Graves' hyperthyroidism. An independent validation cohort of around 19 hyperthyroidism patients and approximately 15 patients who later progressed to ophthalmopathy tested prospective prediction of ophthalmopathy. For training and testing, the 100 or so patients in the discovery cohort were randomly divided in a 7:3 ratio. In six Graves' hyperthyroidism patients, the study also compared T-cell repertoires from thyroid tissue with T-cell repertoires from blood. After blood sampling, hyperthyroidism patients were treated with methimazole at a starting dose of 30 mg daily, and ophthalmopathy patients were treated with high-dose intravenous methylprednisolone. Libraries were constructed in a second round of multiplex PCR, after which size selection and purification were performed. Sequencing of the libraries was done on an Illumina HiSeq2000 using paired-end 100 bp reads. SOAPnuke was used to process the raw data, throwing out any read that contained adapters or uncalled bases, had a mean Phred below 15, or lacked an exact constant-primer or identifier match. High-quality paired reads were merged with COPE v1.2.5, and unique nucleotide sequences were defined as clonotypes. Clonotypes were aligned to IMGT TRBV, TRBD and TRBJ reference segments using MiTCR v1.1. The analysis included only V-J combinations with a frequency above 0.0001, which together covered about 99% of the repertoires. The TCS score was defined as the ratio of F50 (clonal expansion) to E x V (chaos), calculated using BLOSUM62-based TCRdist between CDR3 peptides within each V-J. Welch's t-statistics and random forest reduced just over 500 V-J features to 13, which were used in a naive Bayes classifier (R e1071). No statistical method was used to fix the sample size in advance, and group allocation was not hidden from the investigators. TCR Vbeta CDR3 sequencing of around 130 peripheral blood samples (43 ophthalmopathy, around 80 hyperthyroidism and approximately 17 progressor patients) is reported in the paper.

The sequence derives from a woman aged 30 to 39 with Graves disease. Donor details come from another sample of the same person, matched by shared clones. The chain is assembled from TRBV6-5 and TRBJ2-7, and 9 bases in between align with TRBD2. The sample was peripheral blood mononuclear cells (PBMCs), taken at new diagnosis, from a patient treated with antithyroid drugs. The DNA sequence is TGTGCCAGCAGTTACGTGGGGACTAGCTCCTCCGAGCAGTACTTC. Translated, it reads CASSYVGTSSSEQYF.